This TCR beta chain is from a study of shared T cell receptors in the human thymus. The junction had 12 bases not matched to a gene; V was cut back by 2 bases and J by 4 bases. Germline CDR1 reads LNHNV; CDR2 reads YYDKDF (reference sequence). This CDR3 is built from 17 residues. Data came from immunoSEQ multiplex PCR; TCRdb stores just in-frame clones and leaves some out. The sample has about 660,000 clones, around 89% seen once; the top ten hold approximately 0.01%. The same data also went into a second study, on human thymus T cells. As that study records: Infants served as donors; they were healthy and Finnish and were having corrective surgery for congenital heart defects. The study used thymus tissue resected during corrective heart surgery. Within thymic and blood repertoires, V and J gene usage appeared to be biased.

The clonotype comes from a boy younger than two with a congenital heart defect. Specimen: thymocytes. The chain links TRBV15 to TRBJ1-2, with 8 bases identical to TRBD1. CDR3 sequence (DNA): TGTGCCACCAGCAGAAAAAGCCGGAGGACAGGGTTCTATGGCTACACCTTC. This codes for CATSRKSRRTGFYGYTF.